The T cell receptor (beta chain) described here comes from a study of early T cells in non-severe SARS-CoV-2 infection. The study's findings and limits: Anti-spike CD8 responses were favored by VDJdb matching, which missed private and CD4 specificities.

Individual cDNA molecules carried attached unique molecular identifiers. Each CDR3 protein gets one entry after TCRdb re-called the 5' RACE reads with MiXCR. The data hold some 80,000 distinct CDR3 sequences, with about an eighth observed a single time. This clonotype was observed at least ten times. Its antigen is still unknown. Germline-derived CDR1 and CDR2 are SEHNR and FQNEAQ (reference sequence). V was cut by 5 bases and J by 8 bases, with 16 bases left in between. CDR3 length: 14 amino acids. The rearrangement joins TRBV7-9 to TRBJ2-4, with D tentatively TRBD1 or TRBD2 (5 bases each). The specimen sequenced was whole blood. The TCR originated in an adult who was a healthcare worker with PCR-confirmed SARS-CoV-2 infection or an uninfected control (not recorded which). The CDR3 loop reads CASSLERGTDIQYF. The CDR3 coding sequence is TGTGCCAGCAGCCTAGAGAGGGGTACGGACATTCAGTACTTC.